The 14 T cell receptor beta chains presented below share a single source sample, sequenced in a study of CD8 T cells in ankylosing spondylitis (dated by TCRdb to the late 2010s). Preparation of the library involved 5' RACE. The sequencing machine was an Illumina HiSeq 2500. TCRdb trimmed public reads at Q25 via fastp, called clones via MiXCR and kept in-frame beta chains. Every entry covers one CDR3 protein and lists the most common genes and DNA from its rows. Counted in this sample were about 840,000 distinct CDR3 sequences; around 11% of them appeared once. Of the sample, less than 0.65% is held by the ten largest clones. Antigen specificity for these receptors is unknown. Results and caveats for the whole study, not just this receptor: Blood from ankylosing spondylitis patients appeared to be characterized by a TCR beta motif made up of seven or eight highly homologous amino acid variants.

Sequencing was performed on blood, either unsorted or a sorted T cell fraction (not recorded which). The receptors were gathered from a male donor with ankylosing spondylitis.

This clonotype was seen many times. J is TRBJ1-2 and V is TRBV15; D gene unclear. Germline V CDR1 and CDR2: LNHNV, YYDKDF (reference sequence). Trimming removed 5 bases at V and 5 bases at J, with 9 bases between. The CDR3 sequence is 12 residues long. The CDR3: CATSEGMYGYTF. In DNA form, the CDR3 reads TGTGCCACCAGCGAAGGGATGTATGGCTACACCTTC.

CDR3 loop: CASRVTGDTEAFF. The CDR3 region has the DNA TGCGCCAGCAGAGTGACAGGGGACACTGAAGCTTTCTTT. The chain carries TRBV5-1 and TRBJ1-1; 8 nucleotides agree with TRBD1. Germline V gene data show CDR1 as SGHRS and CDR2 as YFSETQ. CDR3 length: 13 residues. Trimming at V came to 5 bases and at J to 3 bases, leaving 3 bases not matched to a gene. Combining the CDR3 with reference TRBV5-1 and TRBJ1-1 gives the whole variable domain KAGVTQTPRYLIKTRGQQVTLSCSPISGHRSVSWYQQTPGQGLQFLFEYFSETQRNKGNFPGRFSGRQFSNSRSEMNVSTLELGDSALYLCASRVTGDTEAFFGQGTRLTVV.

This clonotype was detected many times. This rearrangement joins TRBV10-3 to TRBJ2-1; D gene unclear. Looked up from germline, CDR1 is ENHRY and CDR2 is SYGVKD. Trimming removed 5 bases from V and 9 bases from J, with 17 bases in between. The CDR3 sequence is 14 residues long. The CDR3 region has the DNA TGTGCCATCAGTAACGGACGGATACAAACTGAGCAGTTCTTC. It encodes CAISNGRIQTEQFF.

There are a few counts of this clonotype. CDR3 in amino acids: CASSYARVGYEQYF. Written as DNA, the CDR3 is TGTGCCAGCAGTTACGCCAGGGTAGGCTACGAGCAGTACTTC. This sequence joins TRBV6-5 and TRBJ2-7; TRBD1 is a possible D gene (5 bases). This CDR3 spans 14 amino acids. Trimming took 2 bases from V and 3 from J, leaving 11 bases between them. Germline V gene data show CDR1 as MNHEY and CDR2 as SVGAGI.

The chain employs TRBV12-3 or TRBV12-4 and TRBJ2-4; a weak D match, TRBD1 (6 bases). This CDR3 region has 16 residues. Between the trimmed V and J ends, which lost 6 bases and 0 bases, there was a span of 15 bases. CDR3 bases: TGTGCCAGCAGCCCACGAGGGGGAGTAGCCAAAAACATTCAGTACTTC. It is translated as CASSPRGGVAKNIQYF.

The chain recombines TRBV7-2 with TRBJ1-1, with a weak D call TRBD1 (6 bases). Germline V gene data show CDR1 as SGHTA and CDR2 as FQGNSA. V was pared by 1 base and J by 8 bases, with 11 bases between. The CDR3 runs to 13 residues. DNA of the CDR3: TGTGCCAGCAGCTTAGAACCAGGGGTCGAAGCTTTCTTT. Translating it yields CASSLEPGVEAFF.

Concerning this clonotype itself: A single base separates this from a much larger clone, so it may be a read error. The chain joins TRBV15 to TRBJ2-5; D uncertain. CDR3 length equals 12 residues. Germline CDR1 and CDR2: LNHNV and YYDKDF (reference sequence). V lost 2 bases and J lost 3, with 4 bases in between. The CDR3 here is CATSRREETQYF. The CDR3 DNA is TGTGCCACCAGCAGAAGGGAAGAGACCCAGTACTTC. Combining the CDR3 with reference TRBV15 and TRBJ2-5 gives the whole variable domain DAMVIQNPRYQVTQFGKPVTLSCSQTLNHNVMYWYQQKSSQAPKLLFHYYDKDFNNEADTPDNFQSRRPNTSFCFLDIRSPGLGDTAMYLCATSRREETQYFGPGTRLLVL.

This clonotype showed up just a few times. The chain uses TRBV7-6 and TRBJ2-2; D possibly corresponds to TRBD2 (6 bases). Deletions cut 2 bases from V and 3 bases from J, with 10 bases between. The CDR3 runs to 15 residues. Per germline, CDR1 SGHVS and CDR2 FNYEAQ. CDR3 loop: CASSLRGIDTGELFF. The CDR3, as DNA: TGTGCCAGCAGCTTACGGGGGATTGACACCGGGGAGCTGTTTTTT.

The chain couples TRBV20-1 to TRBJ2-7, with TRBD2 matching over 7 bases. Germline V gives CDR1 DFQATT, CDR2 SNEGSKA (reference sequence). V gave up 5 bases and J gave up 4 bases; unmatched junction bases: 5. This CDR3 has 12 amino acids. The CDR3 sequence: CSAQVGGYEQYF. DNA of the CDR3: TGCAGTGCTCAAGTGGGAGGGTACGAGCAGTACTTC.

This clonotype occurred a few times. This chain links TRBV20-1 with TRBJ1-1, with D perhaps matching TRBD1 (6 bases). Germline V lookup: CDR1 DFQATT, CDR2 SNEGSKA (reference sequence). The V end lost 3 bases, the J end lost 8 bases, and 13 bases lay between the germline ends. CDR3 length: 12 amino acids. The CDR3 DNA reads as TGCAGTGCTAGGAGGTCAGGGGAAGAAGCTTTCTTT. Amino acid sequence: CSARRSGEEAFF.

This clonotype has only a few counts. This sequence joins TRBV10-3 and TRBJ2-1, with 7 bases lining up with TRBD2. Germline CDR1 reads ENHRY; CDR2 reads SYGVKD. The length of the CDR3 is 16 residues. V gave up 4 bases and J gave up 5 bases; unmatched junction bases: 11. The CDR3 coding sequence is TGTGCCATCAGTGGGGCTTGGGCTAGCGGTAACAATGAGCAGTTCTTC. This gives the protein CAISGAWASGNNEQFF.

This clonotype was counted a few times. The J gene is TRBJ2-5, the V gene TRBV6-1; D unclear. The germline CDR1 and CDR2 sequences are MNHNS and SASEGT. V was shortened by 1 base and J by 5 bases, with 11 bases between the two germline ends. This CDR3 comprises 14 residues. The CDR3 region has the DNA TGTGCCAGCAGTGAAGGATGGGCCGGGGAGACCCAGTACTTC. It yields the protein CASSEGWAGETQYF.

The gene calls are TRBV4-3 and TRBJ1-6; a weak D match, TRBD1 (5 bases). V lost 7 bases and J 7 bases, leaving 11 bases between the germline ends. The CDR3 covers 13 residues. Germline V gene lookup returns CDR1 LGHNA and CDR2 YSLEER. DNA for the CDR3: TGCGCCAGCACGCAGGGTATGAATTCACCCCTCCACTTT. Translating it yields CASTQGMNSPLHF.

A few counts support this clonotype. The rearrangement uses TRBV5-1 and TRBJ2-1; tentative D call: TRBD1 (6 bases). CDR1 is SGHRS, CDR2 YFSETQ, per germline. CDR3 length: 15 amino acids. With 4 bases removed from V and 5 bases from J, the gap between germline ends came to 16 bases. The CDR3 coding sequence is TGCGCCAGCAGCGCGCAACAGGGTCAACACAATGAGCAGTTCTTC. Protein sequence: CASSAQQGQHNEQFF.